This T cell receptor (beta chain) is from a study of OX40 agonist ivuxolimab in advanced cancers. Assay: immunoSEQ multiplex PCR; the TCRdb copy retains only in-frame clones and omits some. The table lists some 20,000 clones, around 84% of them singletons. Source: CD4+ or CD8+ T cells sorted from blood, taken in a trial of the OX40 agonist ivuxolimab. This receptor was taken from an adult with an advanced solid tumor such as melanoma, head and neck, liver or kidney cancer.

The DNA for the CDR3 is TGCGCCAGCAGCTCGGACCCAGGCCTAACCTACGAGCAGTACTTC. This translates into CASSSDPGLTYEQYF. The chain uses TRBV5-1 and TRBJ2-7; D uncertain. Germline-derived CDR1 and CDR2 are SGHRS and YFSETQ. Between the trimmed V and J ends, which lost 3 bases and 2 bases, there was a span of 15 bases. This CDR3 comprises 15 residues. The whole variable domain, remainder taken from reference TRBV5-1 and TRBJ2-7, is KAGVTQTPRYLIKTRGQQVTLSCSPISGHRSVSWYQQTPGQGLQFLFEYFSETQRNKGNFPGRFSGRQFSNSRSEMNVSTLELGDSALYLCASSSDPGLTYEQYFGPGTRLTVT.